Following are 25 T cell receptor beta chains from one sample sequenced in a study of PD-1 blockade in classical Hodgkin lymphoma. Clones were read by immunoSEQ multiplex PCR, and TCRdb kept only the in-frame ones, dropping some. The data show about 27,000 clones, 60% to 85% seen once. Every patient relapsed after autologous stem cell transplantation, and brentuximab vedotin exposure varied. It was by magnetic negative selection that CD4+ T cells were purified from thawed PBMCs. Here the sequenced sample was CD4+ T cells from blood, taken at baseline. All receptors come from a human donor with classical Hodgkin lymphoma.

This clone was counted once. V usage is TRBV2 and J usage is TRBJ2-1, with 9 bases matching TRBD2. The V gene end was trimmed by 8 bases and the J gene end by 13 bases; junction bases not matched to a gene: 9. The CDR3 contains 12 residues. CDR1 and CDR2 from the germline V gene are SNHLY and FYNNEI. CDR3: CASSGSSGAQFF. The CDR3 DNA reads TGTGCCAGCTCCGGTTCTAGCGGGGCACAGTTCTTC.

The chain couples TRBV4-2 to TRBJ2-1; the D call may be TRBD1 or TRBD2 (5 bases each). The germline gives CDR1 LGHNA, CDR2 YNFKEQ. V lost 3 bases and J 0 bases, leaving 12 bases between the germline ends. The CDR3 is made up of 16 amino acids. This chain's CDR3 is CASSQTGTGSYNEQFF. The CDR3 region has the DNA TGTGCCAGCAGCCAGACCGGGACGGGCTCCTACAATGAGCAGTTCTTC.

V gene TRBV4-1 combines with J gene TRBJ2-1, with a possible D match to TRBD1 (5 bases). This CDR3 is 16 amino acids long. CDR1 is MGHRA, CDR2 YSYEKL, per germline. With 6 bases removed from V and 0 bases from J, the gap between germline ends came to 15 bases. The DNA of the CDR3 is TGCGCCAGCAGTCAGGTGGACATCATCTCCTACAATGAGCAGTTCTTC. This sequence encodes CASSQVDIISYNEQFF.

The V and J genes are TRBV5-6 and TRBJ2-5; unclear D gene. The CDR3 runs 13 residues. V dropped 2 bases and J dropped 5 bases, with 10 bases sitting between them. Germline CDR1 is SGHDT and CDR2 is YYEEEE. The CDR3: CASSLPIGETQYF. The CDR3 nucleotides read TGTGCCAGCAGCTTACCGATTGGGGAGACCCAGTACTTC.

This clone has more than one count but fewer than ten. The V call is TRBV4-3, the J call TRBJ1-5, with D possibly TRBD1 on 5 matching bases. Germline assignment: CDR1 LGHNA and CDR2 YSLEER. This CDR3 contains 14 residues. V was shortened by 0 bases and J by 4 bases, with 7 bases between the two germline ends. The CDR3 DNA is TGCGCCAGCAGCCAAGATTGGGGGAATCAGCCCCAGCATTTT. This sequence encodes CASSQDWGNQPQHF.

The chain carries TRBV5-1 and TRBJ1-1; 7 positions match TRBD1. Unmatched junction bases numbered 7, after V lost 4 bases and J lost 1 base. The CDR3 runs 15 residues. Germline values: CDR1 SGHRS, CDR2 YFSETQ. In DNA, the CDR3 is TGCGCCAGCAGCCCAGGACAGGTTAGGAACACTGAAGCTTTCTTT. This encodes CASSPGQVRNTEAFF.

This chain links TRBV28 with TRBJ2-7; weak D call: TRBD2 (5 bases). From germline, CDR1 is MDHEN and CDR2 SYDVKM. The germline V and J ends were trimmed by 10 bases and 7 bases, with 17 bases remaining between them. CDR3 size: 12 residues. Written as DNA, the CDR3 is TGTGCCACCCACGAGGGCCCGGGAGAGCAGTACTTC. Its translation is CATHEGPGEQYF.

This chain uses TRBV10-1 with TRBJ2-2; TRBD1 might be the D (6 bases). This CDR3 region has 13 residues. Germline V gene data show CDR1 as WNHNN and CDR2 as SYGVQD (reference sequence). The V and J ends lost 6 bases and 4 bases respectively, with 9 bases between them. In DNA form, the CDR3 reads TGCGCCAGCAGACTACAGGGCACCGGGGAGCTGTTTTTT. As protein: CASRLQGTGELFF.

The rearrangement links TRBV29-1 to TRBJ2-5; 7 bases agree with TRBD1. The DNA end is more similar to TRBJ2-7, so the J call may be wrong. Germline CDR1 reads SQVTM; CDR2 reads ANQGSEA. The CDR3 is 13 amino acids. The CDR3: CSVERGGLDEQYF. DNA of the CDR3: TGCAGCGTTGAGAGAGGGGGCCTGGACGAGCAGTACTTC.

V is TRBV4-3 and J is TRBJ2-3; 8 nucleotides agree with TRBD2. Looked up from germline, CDR1 is LGHNA and CDR2 is YSLEER. The CDR3 runs 19 residues. The V segment lost 0 bases and the J segment 4 bases; nucleotides outside the gene matches: 15. The CDR3 sequence is CASSQDLGAGAGQADTQYF. The CDR3 bases are TGCGCCAGCAGCCAAGATCTTGGAGCGGGGGCGGGCCAGGCAGATACGCAGTATTTT.

The chain couples TRBV11-3 to TRBJ2-1; D is undetermined. The V and J ends lost 1 base and 9 bases respectively, with 7 bases between them. The CDR3 consists of 12 residues. The germline V gene has CDR1 SGHNT and CDR2 YENEEA. The CDR3 nucleotides are TGTGCCAGCAGCTTAGCCGGCCGTGAGCAGTTCTTC. This codes for CASSLAGREQFF.

The rearrangement links TRBV27 to TRBJ2-2, with 7 bases identical to TRBD2. This CDR3 has 16 amino acids. Germline trimming cut 7 bases from V and 4 bases from J; bases unmatched to any gene: 12. Germline V gene lookup returns CDR1 MNHEY and CDR2 SMNVEV (reference sequence). CDR3 residues: CASTLGGTGITGELFF. CDR3 bases: TGTGCCAGCACCCTGGGAGGGACGGGGATCACCGGGGAGCTGTTTTTT.

The chain joins TRBV11-2 to TRBJ1-6; D ambiguous. Deletions cut 4 bases from V and 1 base from J, with 5 bases between. This CDR3 region has 14 residues. CDR1 and CDR2 from the germline V gene are SGHAT and FQNNGV. The CDR3 here is CASSSRSYNSPLHF. The CDR3 DNA sequence: TGTGCCAGCAGCTCGCGATCCTATAATTCACCCCTCCACTTT.

This chain connects TRBV5-4 to TRBJ1-3, with a weak D call TRBD1 (5 bases). Trimming left V 0 bases short and J 0 bases short, with 10 bases between. Looked up from germline, CDR1 is SGHNT and CDR2 is YYREEE (reference sequence). The CDR3 is 16 residues long. The CDR3 reads CASSLAGQVSGNTIYF. CDR3 nucleotide sequence: TGTGCCAGCAGCTTGGCAGGGCAAGTCTCTGGAAACACCATATATTTT.

The gene calls are TRBV30 and TRBJ1-3; D perhaps matches TRBD1 (5 bases). V shed 2 bases and J shed 0 bases, with 14 bases lying between them. Germline V gives CDR1 GTSNPN, CDR2 SVGIG (reference sequence). CDR3 size: 16 residues. The CDR3 DNA follows: TGTGCCTGGAGTCCCGGGACGCCCTACTCTGGAAACACCATATATTTT. This translates into CAWSPGTPYSGNTIYF.

There are a few counts of this clone. CDR3 sequence (DNA): TGTGCCAGCAGCCTAGGGTCAGGGGGCTCAAACTATGGCTACACCTTC. Amino acid sequence: CASSLGSGGSNYGYTF. The V gene is TRBV7-6, the J gene TRBJ1-2, with 8 bases aligning to TRBD1. Trimming took 5 bases from V and 2 from J; bases not matched to a gene: 10. The CDR3 extends over 16 amino acids. Looked up from germline, CDR1 is SGHVS and CDR2 is FNYEAQ.

This chain connects TRBV4-3 to TRBJ1-1; D is unclear. The CDR3 is made up of 15 amino acids. CDR1 and CDR2 from the germline V gene are LGHNA and YSLEER. Between the trimmed V and J ends, which lost 4 bases and 3 bases, there was a span of 15 bases. The chain's CDR3 is CASSLSYSAYTEAFF. The CDR3 coding sequence is TGCGCCAGCAGCCTCTCCTACTCGGCTTACACTGAAGCTTTCTTT.

This clone has a handful of counts. The V call is TRBV7-9, the J call TRBJ1-6; D gene uncertain. Germline CDR1 is SEHNR and CDR2 is FQNEAQ (reference sequence). This CDR3 is 14 amino acids long. Trimming took off 4 bases at V and 5 bases at J, with 9 bases between the two ends. The CDR3 coding sequence is TGTGCCAGCAGCTGGGCAGGAGATAATTCACCCCTCCACTTT. Amino acid sequence: CASSWAGDNSPLHF.

V usage is TRBV6-1 and J usage is TRBJ1-5; 7 positions agree with TRBD1. The germline V gene has CDR1 MNHNS and CDR2 SASEGT. CDR3 length equals 15 residues. V lost 6 bases to trimming and J lost 3 bases; unmatched junction nucleotides: 8. CDR3 amino acids: CASRPGQTYNQPQHF. The CDR3 DNA reads as TGTGCCAGCAGGCCGGGACAGACATACAATCAGCCCCAGCATTTT.

The chain employs TRBV5-1 and TRBJ2-7; either TRBD1 or TRBD2 may fit D (5 bases each). The CDR3 covers 15 residues. Per germline, CDR1 SGHRS and CDR2 YFSETQ. V was shortened by 0 bases and J by 2 bases, with 12 bases between the two germline ends. The CDR3, as DNA: TGCGCCAGCAGCTTGGTTAGAGGGGATGCCTACGAGCAGTACTTC. This sequence encodes CASSLVRGDAYEQYF.

J is TRBJ1-5 and V is TRBV30, with 8 bases lining up with TRBD1. Germline CDR1 GTSNPN, CDR2 SVGIG (reference sequence). CDR3 length: 14 residues. V shed 2 bases and J 2 bases; nucleotides not matched to a gene: 2. The CDR3 bases are TGTGCCTGGAGTCCGGGACAGGGCAATCAGCCCCAGCATTTT. Its protein product is CAWSPGQGNQPQHF.

The chain links TRBV18 to TRBJ2-1; 15 bases are a match to TRBD2. The CDR3 is 16 amino acids. V dropped 5 bases and J dropped 7; count of bases not matched to a gene: 6. CDR1 is KGHSH and CDR2 is LQKENI in the germline V gene. This CDR3 is CASSSGLAGGANEQFF. CDR3 DNA sequence: TGTGCCAGCTCATCCGGACTAGCGGGGGGGGCAAATGAGCAGTTCTTC.

The chain has TRBV5-1 and TRBJ2-1; 8 bases agree with TRBD1. The V gene end was trimmed by 0 bases and the J gene end by 4 bases; junction bases not matched to a gene: 6. Germline V gene data show CDR1 as SGHRS and CDR2 as YFSETQ. The CDR3 has 16 amino acids. CDR3 in DNA: TGCGCCAGCAGCTTGGCGGACAGGGCAAAATACAATGAGCAGTTCTTC. Translating gives CASSLADRAKYNEQFF.

The rearrangement uses TRBV5-6 and TRBJ2-3; D is uncertain. The CDR3 is made up of 13 amino acids. Trimming stripped 0 bases from V and 6 bases from J, with 8 bases between. Germline CDR1 reads SGHDT; CDR2 reads YYEEEE. The CDR3 reads CASSLGSGDTQYF. In DNA form, the CDR3 reads TGTGCCAGCAGCTTGGGGTCTGGGGATACGCAGTATTTT.

The V gene is TRBV19, the J gene TRBJ2-6, with D perhaps TRBD1 or TRBD2 (5 bases each). Germline assignment: CDR1 LNHDA and CDR2 SQIVND (reference sequence). The CDR3 is 17 residues long. Between the trimmed V and J ends, which lost 6 bases and 0 bases, there was a span of 15 bases. CDR3 protein: CASRNAGASSGANVLTF. DNA for the CDR3: TGTGCCAGTAGAAACGCCGGGGCTAGCTCTGGGGCCAACGTCCTGACTTTC. Together with reference TRBV19 and TRBJ2-6, the CDR3 gives the full variable domain: DGGITQSPKYLFRKEGQNVTLSCEQNLNHDAMYWYRQDPGQGLRLIYYSQIVNDFQKGDIAEGYSVSREKKESFPLTVTSAQKNPTAFYLCASRNAGASSGANVLTFGAGSRLTVL.